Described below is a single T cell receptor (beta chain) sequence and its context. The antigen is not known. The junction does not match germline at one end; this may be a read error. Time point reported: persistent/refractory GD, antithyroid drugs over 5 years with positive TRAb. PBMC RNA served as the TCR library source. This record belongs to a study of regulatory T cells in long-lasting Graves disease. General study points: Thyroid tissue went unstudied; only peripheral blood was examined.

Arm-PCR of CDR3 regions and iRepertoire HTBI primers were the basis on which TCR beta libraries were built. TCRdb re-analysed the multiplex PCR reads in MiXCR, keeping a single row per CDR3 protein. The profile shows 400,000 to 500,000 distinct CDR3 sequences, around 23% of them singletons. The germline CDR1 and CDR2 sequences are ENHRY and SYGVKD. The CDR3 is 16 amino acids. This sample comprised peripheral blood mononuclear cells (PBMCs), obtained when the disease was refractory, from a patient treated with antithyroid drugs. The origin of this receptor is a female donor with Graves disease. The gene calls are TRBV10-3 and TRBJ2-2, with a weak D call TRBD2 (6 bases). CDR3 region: CAVSELLARTTGELFF. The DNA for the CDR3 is TGTGCCGTCAGTGAGTTGCTAGCGCGGACTACCGGGGAGCTGTTTTTT.